This TCR beta chain was captured in a study of technical replicates of blood from several donors. Sequenced by immunoSEQ multiplex PCR; TCRdb stores in-frame clones only, minus some. The profile shows more than 65,000 clones, around 97% of them singletons. Germline CDR1 and CDR2: SGHTS and YDEGEE. The CDR3 loop spans 14 amino acids. The germline V and J ends were trimmed by 2 bases and 2 bases, with 7 bases remaining between them. The genes are TRBV5-8 and TRBJ2-2; D remains ambiguous. What was sequenced was T cells isolated from PBMCs. The receptor was derived from a human donor in good health. In DNA form, the CDR3 reads TGTGCCAGCAGCTTTAGTCGAAACACCGGGGAGCTGTTTTTT. This gives the protein CASSFSRNTGELFF.